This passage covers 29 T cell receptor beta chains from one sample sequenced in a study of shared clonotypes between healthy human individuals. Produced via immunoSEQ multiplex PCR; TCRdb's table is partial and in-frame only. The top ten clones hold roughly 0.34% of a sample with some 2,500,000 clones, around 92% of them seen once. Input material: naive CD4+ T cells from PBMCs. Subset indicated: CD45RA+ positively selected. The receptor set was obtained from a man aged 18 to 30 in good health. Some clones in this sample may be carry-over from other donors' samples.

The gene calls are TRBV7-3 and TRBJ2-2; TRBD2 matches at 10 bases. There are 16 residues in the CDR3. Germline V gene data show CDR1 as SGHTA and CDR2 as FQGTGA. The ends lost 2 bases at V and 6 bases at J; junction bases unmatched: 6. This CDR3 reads CASSLGSGRTAGELFF. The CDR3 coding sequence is TGTGCCAGCAGCTTAGGTAGCGGGAGGACCGCCGGGGAGCTGTTTTTT.

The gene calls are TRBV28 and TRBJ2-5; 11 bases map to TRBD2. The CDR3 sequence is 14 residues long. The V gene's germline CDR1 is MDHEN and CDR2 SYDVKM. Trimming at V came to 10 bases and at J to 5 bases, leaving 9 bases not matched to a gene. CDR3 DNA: TGTGCCACCCAACTAGCGGGAGTACGGGAGACCCAGTACTTC. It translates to CATQLAGVRETQYF.

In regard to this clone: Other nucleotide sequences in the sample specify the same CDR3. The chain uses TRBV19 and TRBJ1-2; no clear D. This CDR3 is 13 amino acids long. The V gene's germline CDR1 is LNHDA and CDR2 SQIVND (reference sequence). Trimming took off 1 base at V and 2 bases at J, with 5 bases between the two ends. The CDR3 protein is CASSIGGNYGYTF. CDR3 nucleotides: TGTGCCAGTAGTATAGGAGGGAACTATGGCTACACCTTC.

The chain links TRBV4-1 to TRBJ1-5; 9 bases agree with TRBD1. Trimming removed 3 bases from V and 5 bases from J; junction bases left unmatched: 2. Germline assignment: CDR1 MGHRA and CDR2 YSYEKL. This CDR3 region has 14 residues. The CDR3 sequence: CASSHTGGDQPQHF. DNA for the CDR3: TGCGCCAGCAGCCACACAGGGGGCGATCAGCCCCAGCATTTT.

In DNA, the CDR3 is TGTGCCGGGCGTAGGGACGCTAACAATGAGCAGTTCTTC. It translates to CAGRRDANNEQFF. The J gene is TRBJ2-1, the V gene TRBV28; D tentatively fits TRBD1 or TRBD2 (5 bases each). The CDR3 has 13 residues. V gave up 11 bases and J gave up 5 bases, with 16 bases separating them. Germline lookup yields CDR1 MDHEN and CDR2 SYDVKM. The whole variable domain, filled in from reference TRBV28 and TRBJ2-1, reads DVKVTQSSRYLVKRTGEKVFLECVQDMDHENMFWYRQDPGLGLRLIYFSYDVKMKEKGDIPEGYSVSREKKERFSLILESASTNQTSMYLCAGRRDANNEQFFGPGTRLTVL.

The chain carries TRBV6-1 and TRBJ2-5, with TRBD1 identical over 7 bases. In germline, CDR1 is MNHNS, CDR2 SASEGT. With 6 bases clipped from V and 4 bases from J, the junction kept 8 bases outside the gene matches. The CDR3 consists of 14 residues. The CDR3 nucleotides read TGTGCCAGCAGAGTACAGGGGAATGGAGAGACCCAGTACTTC. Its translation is CASRVQGNGETQYF.

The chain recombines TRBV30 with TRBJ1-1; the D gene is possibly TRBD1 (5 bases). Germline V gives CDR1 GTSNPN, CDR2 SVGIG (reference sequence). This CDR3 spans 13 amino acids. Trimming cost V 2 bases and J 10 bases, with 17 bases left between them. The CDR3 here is CAWSSPGGGGAFF. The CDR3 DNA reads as TGTGCCTGGAGTTCCCCCGGGGGTGGCGGAGCTTTCTTT.

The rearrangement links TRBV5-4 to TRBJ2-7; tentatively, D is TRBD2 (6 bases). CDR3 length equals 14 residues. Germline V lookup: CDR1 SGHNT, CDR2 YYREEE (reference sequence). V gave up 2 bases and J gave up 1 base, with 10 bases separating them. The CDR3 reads CASSFSGVSYEQYF. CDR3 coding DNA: TGTGCCAGCAGCTTTAGCGGAGTATCCTACGAGCAGTACTTC.

The CDR3: CASSGQGPGVSSYTF. The CDR3 DNA sequence: TGTGCCAGCAGTGGACAGGGTCCCGGCGTTAGTAGCTACACCTTC. The V gene is TRBV6-1, the J gene TRBJ1-2; 7 nucleotides match TRBD1. From germline, CDR1 is MNHNS and CDR2 SASEGT. CDR3 size: 15 residues. Losses at the gene ends were 4 bases for V and 9 bases for J; bases not matched to a gene: 14.

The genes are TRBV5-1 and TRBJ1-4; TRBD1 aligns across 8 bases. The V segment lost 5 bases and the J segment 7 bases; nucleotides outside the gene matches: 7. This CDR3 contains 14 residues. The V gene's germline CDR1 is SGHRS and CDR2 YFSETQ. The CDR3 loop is CASRLRTGFEKLFF. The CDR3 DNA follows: TGCGCCAGCAGACTAAGGACAGGGTTTGAAAAACTGTTTTTT.

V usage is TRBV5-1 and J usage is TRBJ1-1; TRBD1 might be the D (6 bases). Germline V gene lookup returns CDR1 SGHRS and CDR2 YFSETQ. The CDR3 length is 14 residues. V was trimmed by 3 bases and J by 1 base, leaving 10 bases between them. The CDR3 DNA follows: TGCGCCAGCAGCTCTGTGGGGGCGAACACTGAAGCTTTCTTT. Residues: CASSSVGANTEAFF. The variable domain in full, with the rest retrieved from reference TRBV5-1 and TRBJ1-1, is KAGVTQTPRYLIKTRGQQVTLSCSPISGHRSVSWYQQTPGQGLQFLFEYFSETQRNKGNFPGRFSGRQFSNSRSEMNVSTLELGDSALYLCASSSVGANTEAFFGQGTRLTVV.

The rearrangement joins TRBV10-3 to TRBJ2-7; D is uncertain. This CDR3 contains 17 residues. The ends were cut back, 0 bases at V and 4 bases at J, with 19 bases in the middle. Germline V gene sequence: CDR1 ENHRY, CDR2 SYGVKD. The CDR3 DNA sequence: TGTGCCATCAGTGAGTCGGTGATGGCAGCCGACGGTTACGAGCAGTACTTC. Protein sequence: CAISESVMAADGYEQYF.

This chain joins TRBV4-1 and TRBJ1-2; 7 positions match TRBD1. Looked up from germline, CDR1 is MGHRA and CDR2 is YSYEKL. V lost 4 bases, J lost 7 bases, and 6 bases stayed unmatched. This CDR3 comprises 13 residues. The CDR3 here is CASSPQGMSGYTF. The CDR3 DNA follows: TGCGCCAGCAGCCCACAGGGGATGAGTGGCTACACCTTC.

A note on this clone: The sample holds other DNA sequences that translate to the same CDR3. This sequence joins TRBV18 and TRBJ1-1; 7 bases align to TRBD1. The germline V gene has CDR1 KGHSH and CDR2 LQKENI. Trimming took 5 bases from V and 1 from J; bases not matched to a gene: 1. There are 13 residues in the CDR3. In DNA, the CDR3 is TGTGCCAGCTCAGGGACAGCGAACACTGAAGCTTTCTTT. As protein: CASSGTANTEAFF.

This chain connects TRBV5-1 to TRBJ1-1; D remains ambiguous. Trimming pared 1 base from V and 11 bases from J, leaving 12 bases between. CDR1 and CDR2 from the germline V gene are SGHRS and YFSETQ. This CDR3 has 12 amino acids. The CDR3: CASSLNGPWAFF. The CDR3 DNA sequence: TGCGCCAGCAGCTTGAATGGGCCGTGGGCTTTCTTT.

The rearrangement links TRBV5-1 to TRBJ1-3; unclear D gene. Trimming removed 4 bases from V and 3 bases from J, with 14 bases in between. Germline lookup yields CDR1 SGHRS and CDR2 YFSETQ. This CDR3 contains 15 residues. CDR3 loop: CASSAATNFGNTIYF. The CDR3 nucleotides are TGCGCCAGCAGCGCGGCAACAAATTTTGGAAACACCATATATTTT.

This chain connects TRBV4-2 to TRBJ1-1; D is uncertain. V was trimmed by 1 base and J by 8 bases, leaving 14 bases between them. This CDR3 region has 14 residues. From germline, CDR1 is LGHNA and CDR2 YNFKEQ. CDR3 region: CASSQANKGREAFF. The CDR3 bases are TGTGCCAGCAGCCAAGCGAATAAGGGCAGGGAAGCTTTCTTT.

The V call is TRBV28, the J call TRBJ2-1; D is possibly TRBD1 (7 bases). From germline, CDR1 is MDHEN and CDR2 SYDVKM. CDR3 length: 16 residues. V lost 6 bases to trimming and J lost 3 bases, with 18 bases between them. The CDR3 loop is CASSGPGGTDYNEQFF. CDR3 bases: TGTGCCAGCAGCGGACCAGGGGGGACCGACTACAATGAGCAGTTCTTC.

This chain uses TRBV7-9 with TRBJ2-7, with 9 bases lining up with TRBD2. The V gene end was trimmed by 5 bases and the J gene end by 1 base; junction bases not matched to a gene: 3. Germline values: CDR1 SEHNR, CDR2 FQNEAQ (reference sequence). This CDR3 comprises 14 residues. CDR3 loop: CASSQTSGSYEQYF. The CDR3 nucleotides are TGTGCCAGCAGCCAAACTAGCGGGTCCTACGAGCAGTACTTC. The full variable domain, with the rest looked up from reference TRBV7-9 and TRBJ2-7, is DTGVSQNPRHKITKRGQNVTFRCDPISEHNRLYWYRQTLGQGPEFLTYFQNEAQLEKSRLLSDRFSAERPKGSFSTLEIQRTEQGDSAMYLCASSQTSGSYEQYFGPGTRLTVT.

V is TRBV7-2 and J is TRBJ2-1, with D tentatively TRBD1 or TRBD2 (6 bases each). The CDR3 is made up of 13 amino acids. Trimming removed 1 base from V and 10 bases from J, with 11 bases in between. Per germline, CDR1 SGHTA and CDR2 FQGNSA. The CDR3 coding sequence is TGTGCCAGCAGCTTAGAAACAGGGAGGGAGCAGTTCTTC. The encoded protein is CASSLETGREQFF. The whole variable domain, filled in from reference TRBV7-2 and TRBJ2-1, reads GAGVSQSPSNKVTEKGKDVELRCDPISGHTALYWYRQSLGQGLEFLIYFQGNSAPDKSGLPSDRFSAERTGGSVSTLTIQRTQQEDSAVYLCASSLETGREQFFGPGTRLTVL.

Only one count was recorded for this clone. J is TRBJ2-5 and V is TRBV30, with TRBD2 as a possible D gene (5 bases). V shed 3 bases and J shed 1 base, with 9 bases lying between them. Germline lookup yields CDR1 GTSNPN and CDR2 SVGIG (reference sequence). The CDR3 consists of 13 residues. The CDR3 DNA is TGTGCCTGGAGGAGAGGGATCCAAGAGACCCAGTACTTC. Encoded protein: CAWRRGIQETQYF.

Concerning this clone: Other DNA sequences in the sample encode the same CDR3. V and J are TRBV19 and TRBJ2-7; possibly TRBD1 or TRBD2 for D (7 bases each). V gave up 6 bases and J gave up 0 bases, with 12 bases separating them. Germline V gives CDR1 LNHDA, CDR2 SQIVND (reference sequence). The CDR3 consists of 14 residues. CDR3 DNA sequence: TGTGCCAGTAGCAGGGGGGGGAGCTCCTACGAGCAGTACTTC. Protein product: CASSRGGSSYEQYF.

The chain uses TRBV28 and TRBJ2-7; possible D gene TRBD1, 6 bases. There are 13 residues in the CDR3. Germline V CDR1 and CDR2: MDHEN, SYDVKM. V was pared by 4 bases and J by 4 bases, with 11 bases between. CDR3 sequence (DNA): TGTGCCAGCAGTTCAATACAGGGTTACGAGCAGTACTTC. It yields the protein CASSSIQGYEQYF.

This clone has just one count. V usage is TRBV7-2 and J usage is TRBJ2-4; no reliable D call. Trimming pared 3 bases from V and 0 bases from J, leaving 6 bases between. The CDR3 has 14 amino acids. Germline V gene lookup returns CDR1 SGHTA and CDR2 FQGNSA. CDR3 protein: CASSLRLAKNIQYF. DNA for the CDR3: TGTGCCAGCAGCTTGCGGCTAGCCAAAAACATTCAGTACTTC. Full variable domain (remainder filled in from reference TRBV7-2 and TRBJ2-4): GAGVSQSPSNKVTEKGKDVELRCDPISGHTALYWYRQSLGQGLEFLIYFQGNSAPDKSGLPSDRFSAERTGGSVSTLTIQRTQQEDSAVYLCASSLRLAKNIQYFGAGTRLSVL.

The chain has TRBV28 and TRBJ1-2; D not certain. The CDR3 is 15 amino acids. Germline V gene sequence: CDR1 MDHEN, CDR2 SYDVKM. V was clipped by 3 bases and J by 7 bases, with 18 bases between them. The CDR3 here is CASSFSPARGSGYTF. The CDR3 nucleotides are TGTGCCAGCAGTTTCTCCCCGGCTCGGGGAAGTGGCTACACCTTC.

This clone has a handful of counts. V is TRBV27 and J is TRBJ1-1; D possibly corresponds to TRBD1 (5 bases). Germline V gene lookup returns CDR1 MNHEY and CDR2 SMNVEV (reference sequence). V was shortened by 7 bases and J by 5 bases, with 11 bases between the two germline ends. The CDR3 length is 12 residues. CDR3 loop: CASKDRGTEAFF. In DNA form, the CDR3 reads TGTGCCAGCAAGGATAGGGGTACTGAAGCTTTCTTT.

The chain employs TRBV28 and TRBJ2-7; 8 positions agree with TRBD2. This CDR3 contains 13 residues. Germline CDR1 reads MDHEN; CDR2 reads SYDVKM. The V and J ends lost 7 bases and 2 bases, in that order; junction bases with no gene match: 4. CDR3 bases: TGTGCCAGCACATCCGGGGGGGCCTACGAGCAGTACTTC. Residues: CASTSGGAYEQYF.

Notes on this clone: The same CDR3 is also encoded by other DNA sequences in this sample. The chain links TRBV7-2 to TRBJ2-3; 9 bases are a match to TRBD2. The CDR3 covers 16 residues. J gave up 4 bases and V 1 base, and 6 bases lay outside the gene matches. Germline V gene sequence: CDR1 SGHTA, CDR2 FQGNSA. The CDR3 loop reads CASSLGGRAVADTQYF. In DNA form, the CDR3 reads TGTGCCAGCAGCTTAGGCGGGAGGGCCGTTGCAGATACGCAGTATTTT.

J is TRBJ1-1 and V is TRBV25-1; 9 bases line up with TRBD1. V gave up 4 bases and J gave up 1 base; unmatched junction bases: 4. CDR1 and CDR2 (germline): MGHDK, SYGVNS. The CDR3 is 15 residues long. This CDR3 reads CASSGGTGSNTEAFF. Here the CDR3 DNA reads TGTGCCAGCAGTGGCGGGACAGGGTCGAACACTGAAGCTTTCTTT.